Below, 2 T cell receptor beta chains from the same sample are listed, as sequenced in a study of CD8 T cells in ankylosing spondylitis. General study results and limits: Seemingly distinctive of ankylosing spondylitis blood was a TCR beta motif formed by eight highly homologous variants.

Each CDR3 protein gets one entry after TCRdb re-called the 5' RACE reads with MiXCR. The top ten hold approximately 3.5% of the sample, which has 500,000 to 650,000 distinct CDR3 sequences, roughly 5.3% seen once. These receptors' antigens are unknown. The sample consisted of blood, either unsorted or a sorted T cell fraction (not recorded which). Source of these receptors: a male donor with ankylosing spondylitis.

This clonotype was recorded many times. The J gene is TRBJ1-2, the V gene TRBV4-2, with D unresolved. Germline lookup yields CDR1 LGHNA and CDR2 YNFKEQ. The CDR3 covers 13 residues. Trimming pared 0 bases from V and 3 bases from J, leaving 5 bases between. CDR3 protein: CASSQDIDYGYTF. CDR3 nucleotides: TGTGCCAGCAGCCAAGACATAGACTATGGCTACACCTTC.

This clonotype was counted only a few times. The chain combines TRBV11-2 with TRBJ2-4; 11 nucleotides match TRBD2. The CDR3 loop spans 15 amino acids. The ends lost 1 base at V and 7 bases at J; junction bases unmatched: 3. Germline lookup yields CDR1 SGHAT and CDR2 FQNNGV. In DNA, the CDR3 is TGTGCCAGCAGCTTAGTTAGCGGGGGGGGTAACATTCAGTACTTC. It encodes CASSLVSGGGNIQYF.